Described below is a single T cell receptor beta chain sequence and its context. The junction and the germline gene differ at one end; a read error may be behind it. TCRdb used MiXCR to reprocess the PCR reads, holding one entry per CDR3 protein. The sample records 550,000 to 750,000 distinct CDR3 sequences, around 20% being singletons. The CDR3 has 12 amino acids. Germline CDR1 reads LNHDA; CDR2 reads SQIVND (reference sequence). This sample stems from a study of molecular identifiers for immune sequencing clone quantification. Using a CD8+CD4-CCR7+CD45RA+ phenotype, naive CD8 T cells were sorted. V is TRBV19 and J is TRBJ1-1; possibly TRBD1 for D (5 bases). The receptor was derived from a human donor in good health. Some libraries in this study had Jurkat cell RNA spiked in. Sequencing was carried out using naive CD8+ T cells from blood, with Jurkat cell RNA spiked in. Described subset: FACS-sorted CD8+CD4-CCR7+CD45RA+ naive T cells. The CDR3 here is CTSSTGNTEAFF. The CDR3 nucleotides read TGTACCAGTTCTACAGGGAACACTGAAGCTTTCTTT.